One and the same sample provided the 20 T cell receptor beta chains below, sequenced in a study of cytomegalovirus exposure and HLA in healthy donors. Primers for the PCR totalled 60 Vbeta and 13 Jbeta. The assay was immunoSEQ multiplex PCR, and TCRdb's table has in-frame clones only and misses some. The sample lists about 110,000 clones, about 85% occurring once. Sequencing was performed on PBMCs. The receptors here all came from a man aged 25-45 years in good health and CMV-seronegative.

V usage is TRBV2 and J usage is TRBJ1-6, with 7 positions matching TRBD1. The V gene's germline CDR1 is SNHLY and CDR2 FYNNEI. V lost 2 bases to trimming and J lost 5 bases; unmatched junction nucleotides: 3. The CDR3 has 15 amino acids. The CDR3 is CASSERGPNNSPLHF. CDR3 in DNA: TGTGCCAGCAGTGAAAGGGGGCCGAATAATTCACCCCTCCACTTT.

The chain carries TRBV10-3 and TRBJ2-5, with TRBD2 matching 8 bases. Germline loops: CDR1 ENHRY, CDR2 SYGVKD. CDR3 length: 15 residues. Trimming removed 5 bases from V and 3 bases from J; junction bases left unmatched: 8. The CDR3 protein is CAISRTTSAKETQYF. CDR3 DNA sequence: TGTGCCATCAGTCGGACGACTAGCGCGAAAGAGACCCAGTACTTC.

This rearrangement joins TRBV4-1 to TRBJ2-7; D may be TRBD2 (5 bases). V lost 5 bases and J 3 bases, leaving 17 bases between the germline ends. The germline V gene has CDR1 MGHRA and CDR2 YSYEKL. The CDR3 spans 15 residues. CDR3 region: CASSATTGPSYEQYF. In nucleotides, the CDR3 is TGCGCCAGCAGCGCGACTACCGGACCGAGCTACGAGCAGTACTTC.

This clone showed up just a few times. The CDR3 protein is CASSDSTDKPNEQFF. The CDR3 region has the DNA TGTGCCAGCAGTGACTCGACCGACAAACCCAATGAGCAGTTCTTC. This chain uses TRBV6-4 with TRBJ2-1; the D is unclear. The CDR3 is 15 amino acids. Trimming left V 0 bases short and J 6 bases short, with 12 bases between. Germline CDR1 MRHNA, CDR2 SNTAGT.

V and J are TRBV11-2 and TRBJ1-1, with D possibly TRBD1 on 5 matching bases. The CDR3 length is 12 residues. Germline V gives CDR1 SGHAT, CDR2 FQNNGV. V gave up 5 bases and J gave up 8 bases, with 12 bases separating them. CDR3 nucleotide sequence: TGTGCCAGCAGCCCCGCGGGACGGGAAGCTTTCTTT. This translates into CASSPAGREAFF. The variable domain in full, with the rest retrieved from reference TRBV11-2 and TRBJ1-1, is EAGVAQSPRYKIIEKRQSVAFWCNPISGHATLYWYQQILGQGPKLLIQFQNNGVVDDSQLPKDRFSAERLKGVDSTLKIQPAKLEDSAVYLCASSPAGREAFFGQGTRLTVV.

V usage is TRBV6-1 and J usage is TRBJ2-4; 8 bases agree with TRBD2. This CDR3 contains 13 residues. The J segment lost 7 bases and the V segment lost 1 base, leaving 0 bases of the junction unmatched. Germline-derived CDR1 and CDR2 are MNHNS and SASEGT. CDR3 nucleotide sequence: TGTGCCAGCAGTGAAGGACTAGCGAACATTCAGTACTTC. It is translated as CASSEGLANIQYF.

V gene TRBV27 combines with J gene TRBJ2-7; a possible D gene is TRBD1 (6 bases). The germline V gene has CDR1 MNHEY and CDR2 SMNVEV (reference sequence). V was trimmed by 4 bases and J by 7 bases, leaving 11 bases between them. This CDR3 is built from 12 residues. The CDR3 reads CASSSQGWEQYF. As DNA, the CDR3 is TGTGCCAGCAGTTCACAGGGCTGGGAGCAGTACTTC.

This clone was recorded only once. The chain employs TRBV21-1 and TRBJ2-5; the DNA was not used to check the table's D call, TRBD1. TRBV21-1 represents a pseudogene. The CDR3 extends over 15 amino acids. The chain's CDR3 is CASSKTLGTEETQYF. CDR3 coding DNA: TGTGCCAGCAGCAAAACCCTAGGGACAGAGGAGACCCAGTACTTC.

CDR3 region: CASTTGTYSYEQYF. The CDR3 DNA follows: TGTGCCAGCACCACCGGGACTTACTCCTACGAGCAGTACTTC. This chain connects TRBV2 to TRBJ2-7; tentative D call: TRBD2 (6 bases). From germline, CDR1 is SNHLY and CDR2 FYNNEI. This CDR3 contains 14 residues. V lost 7 bases to trimming and J lost 0 bases, with 13 bases between them.

This sequence joins TRBV10-3 and TRBJ2-7; weak D call: TRBD1 (6 bases). The V and J ends lost 2 bases and 0 bases respectively, with 11 bases between them. From germline, CDR1 is ENHRY and CDR2 SYGVKD. This CDR3 is built from 15 residues. The CDR3, as DNA: TGTGCCATCAGTGAGAACAGGGTAAGCTCCTACGAGCAGTACTTC. This translates into CAISENRVSSYEQYF.

The V call is TRBV27, the J call TRBJ1-2, with D hard to call. Looked up from germline, CDR1 is MNHEY and CDR2 is SMNVEV (reference sequence). The CDR3 sequence is 13 residues long. Trimming removed 2 bases from V and 4 bases from J, with 8 bases in between. This CDR3 reads CASSLGGSYGYTF. The CDR3 DNA is TGTGCCAGCAGTTTAGGCGGCAGCTATGGCTACACCTTC.

Remarks on this clone: Other DNA sequences in the sample encode the same CDR3. The chain recombines TRBV29-1 with TRBJ1-1; 11 nucleotides align to TRBD1. Unmatched junction bases numbered 4, after V lost 6 bases and J lost 4 bases. Germline V gene sequence: CDR1 SQVTM, CDR2 ANQGSEA. The CDR3 is 13 residues long. CDR3 in amino acids: CSVGTGGITEAFF. In DNA, the CDR3 is TGCAGCGTCGGGACAGGGGGTATCACTGAAGCTTTCTTT.

The rearrangement joins TRBV5-6 to TRBJ2-5; 10 bases fit TRBD2. The CDR3 runs 16 residues. V dropped 4 bases and J dropped 2; count of bases not matched to a gene: 8. CDR1 SGHDT and CDR2 YYEEEE come from the germline V gene. The CDR3 bases are TGTGCCAGCAGCAACCCGGGACTAGCGCGTCAAGAGACCCAGTACTTC. Its protein product is CASSNPGLARQETQYF.

The chain combines TRBV7-8 with TRBJ1-4; D is uncertain. V lost 1 base and J 0 bases, leaving 6 bases between the germline ends. The CDR3 sequence is 15 residues long. CDR1 and CDR2 (germline): SGHVS, FQNEAQ. The CDR3 spells CASSLGTATNEKLFF. CDR3 sequence (DNA): TGTGCCAGCAGCTTAGGCACAGCAACTAATGAAAAACTGTTTTTT. The complete variable domain, with remaining parts taken from reference TRBV7-8 and TRBJ1-4, reads GAGVSQSPRYKVAKRGQDVALRCDPISGHVSLFWYQQALGQGPEFLTYFQNEAQLDKSGLPSDRFFAERPEGSVSTLKIQRTQQEDSAVYLCASSLGTATNEKLFFGSGTQLSVL.

The V and J genes are TRBV14 and TRBJ1-5, with 8 bases fitting TRBD1. The CDR3 is made up of 14 amino acids. The V segment lost 3 bases and the J segment 5 bases; nucleotides outside the gene matches: 3. Per germline, CDR1 SGHDN and CDR2 FVKESK. CDR3 DNA sequence: TGTGCCAGCAGCCACACAGGGGGGGATCAGCCCCAGCATTTT. Its protein is CASSHTGGDQPQHF.

This chain uses TRBV28 with TRBJ2-1; tentatively, D is TRBD2 (6 bases). The CDR3 runs to 16 residues. CDR1 and CDR2 (germline): MDHEN, SYDVKM. Trimming pared 2 bases from V and 0 bases from J, leaving 11 bases between. CDR3 sequence: CASSLPSGSSYNEQFF. The CDR3, as DNA: TGTGCCAGCAGTTTACCGTCCGGGAGCTCCTACAATGAGCAGTTCTTC.

The V call is TRBV6-5, the J call TRBJ2-7; 8 bases are shared with TRBD1. The CDR3 covers 16 residues. Looked up from germline, CDR1 is MNHEY and CDR2 is SVGAGI. V shed 0 bases and J 4 bases; nucleotides not matched to a gene: 8. The CDR3 nucleotides are TGTGCCAGCAGTTACTCGAGGGCAGGGGGCAGGTACGAGCAGTACTTC. As protein: CASSYSRAGGRYEQYF.

The V call is TRBV13, the J call TRBJ2-5; 9 bases fit TRBD2. CDR1 and CDR2 (germline): PRHDT, FYEKMQ (reference sequence). V shed 5 bases, J shed 3 bases, and the junction held 4 bases outside the gene matches. This CDR3 has 14 residues. In DNA form, the CDR3 reads TGTGCCAGCAGCCAAAGACTAGCGGAAGAGACCCAGTACTTC. It yields the protein CASSQRLAEETQYF.

This rearrangement joins TRBV11-2 to TRBJ2-5; possible D gene TRBD2, 5 bases. The CDR3 sequence is 15 residues long. The V end was cut by 2 bases, the J end by 5 bases, with 15 bases between. The germline V gene encodes CDR1 SGHAT and CDR2 FQNNGV. CDR3 bases: TGTGCCAGCAGCTTACTACTAGGGCCCGGGGAGACCCAGTACTTC. Residues: CASSLLLGPGETQYF.

The V gene is TRBV27, the J gene TRBJ2-1, with unresolved D. Germline-derived CDR1 and CDR2 are MNHEY and SMNVEV (reference sequence). The CDR3 has 12 amino acids. V lost 5 bases, J lost 3 bases, and 5 bases lay in between. CDR3 in amino acids: CASSPSYNEQFF. CDR3 bases: TGTGCCAGCAGTCCCAGCTACAATGAGCAGTTCTTC.